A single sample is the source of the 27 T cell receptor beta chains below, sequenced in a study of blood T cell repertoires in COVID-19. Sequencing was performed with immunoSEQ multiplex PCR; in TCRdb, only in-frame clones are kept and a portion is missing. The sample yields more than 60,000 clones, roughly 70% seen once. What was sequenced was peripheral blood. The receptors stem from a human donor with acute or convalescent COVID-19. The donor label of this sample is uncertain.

DNA for the CDR3: TGTGCCAGCAGGAGAGCGGGTAGCGCCTACGAGCAGTACGTC. Protein sequence: CASRRAGSAYEQYV. The rearrangement links TRBV6-5 to TRBJ2-7; possible D gene TRBD2, 6 bases. The CDR3 covers 14 residues. Per the germline V gene, CDR1 is MNHEY and CDR2 is SVGAGI. Trimming cost V 6 bases and J 2 bases, with 14 bases left between them.

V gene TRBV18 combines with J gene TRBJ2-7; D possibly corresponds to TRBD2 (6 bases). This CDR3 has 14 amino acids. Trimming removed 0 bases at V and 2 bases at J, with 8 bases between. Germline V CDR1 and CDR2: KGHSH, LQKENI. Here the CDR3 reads CASSPPRGTYEQYF. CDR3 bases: TGTGCCAGCTCACCACCTCGCGGGACCTACGAGCAGTACTTC.

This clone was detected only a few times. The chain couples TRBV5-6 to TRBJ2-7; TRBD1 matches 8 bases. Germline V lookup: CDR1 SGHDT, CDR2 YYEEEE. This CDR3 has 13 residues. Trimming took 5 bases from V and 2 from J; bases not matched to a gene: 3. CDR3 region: CASSYRGAYEQYF. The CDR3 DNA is TGTGCCAGCAGTTACAGGGGGGCCTACGAGCAGTACTTC.

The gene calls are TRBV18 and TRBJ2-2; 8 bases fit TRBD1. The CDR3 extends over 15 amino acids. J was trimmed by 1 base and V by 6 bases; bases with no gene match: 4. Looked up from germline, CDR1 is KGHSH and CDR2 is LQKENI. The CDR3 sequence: CASSIGQGNTGELFF. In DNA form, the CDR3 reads TGTGCCAGCTCGATAGGACAGGGGAACACCGGGGAGCTGTTTTTT.

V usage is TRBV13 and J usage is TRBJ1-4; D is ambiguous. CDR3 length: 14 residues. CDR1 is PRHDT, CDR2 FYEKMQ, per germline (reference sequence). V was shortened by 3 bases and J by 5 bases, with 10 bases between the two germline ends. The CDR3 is CASSLRASNEKLFF. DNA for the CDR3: TGTGCCAGCAGCTTGAGGGCTTCCAATGAAAAACTGTTTTTT.

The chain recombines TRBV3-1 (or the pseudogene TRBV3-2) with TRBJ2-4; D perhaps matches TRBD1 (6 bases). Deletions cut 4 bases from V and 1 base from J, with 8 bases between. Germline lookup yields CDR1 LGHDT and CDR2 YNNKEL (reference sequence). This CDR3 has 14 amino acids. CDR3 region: CASSPQGAKNIQYF. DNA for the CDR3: TGTGCCAGCAGCCCGCAGGGGGCCAAAAACATTCAGTACTTC.

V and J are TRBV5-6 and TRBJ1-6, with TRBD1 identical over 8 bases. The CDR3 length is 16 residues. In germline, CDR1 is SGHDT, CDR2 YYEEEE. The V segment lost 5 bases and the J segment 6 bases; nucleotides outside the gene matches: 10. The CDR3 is CASREAQGAGNSPLHF. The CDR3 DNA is TGTGCCAGCAGGGAAGCCCAGGGGGCCGGTAATTCACCCCTCCACTTT.

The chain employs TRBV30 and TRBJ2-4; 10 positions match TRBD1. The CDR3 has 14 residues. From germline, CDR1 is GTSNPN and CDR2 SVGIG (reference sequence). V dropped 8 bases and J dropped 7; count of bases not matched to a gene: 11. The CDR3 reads CAGKRTGGMNIQYF. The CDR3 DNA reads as TGTGCCGGCAAACGGACAGGGGGTATGAACATTCAGTACTTC.

CDR3 protein: CASSSRGPSTDTQYF. CDR3 nucleotides: TGTGCCAGCAGCTCCAGGGGGCCGAGCACAGATACGCAGTATTTT. The V gene is TRBV4-2, the J gene TRBJ2-3; 8 bases map to TRBD1. This CDR3 has 15 amino acids. Germline lookup yields CDR1 LGHNA and CDR2 YNFKEQ. V gave up 5 bases and J gave up 0 bases; unmatched junction bases: 4.

CDR3 residues: CASSSGTPSSPLHF. The CDR3 DNA reads TGTGCCAGCAGCTCCGGGACTCCGAGTTCACCCCTCCACTTT. J is TRBJ1-6 and V is TRBV11-3, with D perhaps TRBD1 (5 bases). CDR3 size: 14 residues. CDR1 and CDR2 from the germline V gene are SGHNT and YENEEA. V lost 4 bases, J lost 9 bases, and 13 bases lay in between.

CDR3 amino acids: CASSRQGGLFYEQYF. The CDR3 DNA follows: TGTGCCAGCAGCAGACAGGGGGGTCTTTTCTACGAGCAGTACTTC. V usage is TRBV6-5 and J usage is TRBJ2-7; TRBD1 agrees at 9 bases. Germline assignment: CDR1 MNHEY and CDR2 SVGAGI. The CDR3 spans 15 residues. V lost 6 bases and J lost 3; bases outside the gene matches: 9.

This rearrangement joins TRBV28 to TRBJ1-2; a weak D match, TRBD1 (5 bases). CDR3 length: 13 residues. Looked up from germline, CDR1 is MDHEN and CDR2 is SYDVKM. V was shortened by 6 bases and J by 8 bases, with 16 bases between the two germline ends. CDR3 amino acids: CASRNEMAGGYTF. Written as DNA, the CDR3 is TGTGCCAGCAGAAACGAGATGGCAGGGGGCTACACCTTC.

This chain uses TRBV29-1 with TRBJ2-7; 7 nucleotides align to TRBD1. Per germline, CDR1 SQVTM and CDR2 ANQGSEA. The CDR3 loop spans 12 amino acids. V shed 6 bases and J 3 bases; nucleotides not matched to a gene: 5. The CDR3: CSVGDSSYEQYF. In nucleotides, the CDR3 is TGCAGCGTAGGGGACAGCAGCTACGAGCAGTACTTC.

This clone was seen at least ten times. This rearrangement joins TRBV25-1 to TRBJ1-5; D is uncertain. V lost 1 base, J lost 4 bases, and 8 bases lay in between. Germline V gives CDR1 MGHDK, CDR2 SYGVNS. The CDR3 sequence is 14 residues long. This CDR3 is CASSEWWRNQPQHF. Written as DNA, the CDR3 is TGTGCCAGCAGTGAATGGTGGCGGAATCAGCCCCAGCATTTT.

The CDR3: CASSHTGSYEQYF. The DNA for the CDR3 is TGCGCCAGCAGTCACACAGGGTCCTACGAGCAGTACTTC. V and J are TRBV4-3 and TRBJ2-7, with D maybe TRBD1 (6 bases). Germline CDR1 reads LGHNA; CDR2 reads YSLEER. The CDR3 runs 13 residues. V gave up 6 bases and J gave up 1 base, with 10 bases separating them.

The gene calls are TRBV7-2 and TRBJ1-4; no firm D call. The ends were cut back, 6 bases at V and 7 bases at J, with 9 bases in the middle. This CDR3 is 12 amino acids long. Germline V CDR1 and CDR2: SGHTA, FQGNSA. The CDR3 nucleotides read TGTGCCAGCAGGAAGGGAGGTGAAAAACTGTTTTTT. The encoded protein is CASRKGGEKLFF.

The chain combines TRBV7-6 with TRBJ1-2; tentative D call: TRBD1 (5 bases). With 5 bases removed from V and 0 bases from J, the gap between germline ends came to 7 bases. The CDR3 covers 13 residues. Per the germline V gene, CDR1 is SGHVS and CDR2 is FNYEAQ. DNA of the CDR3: TGTGCCAGCAGCCGGGGGACTAACTATGGCTACACCTTC. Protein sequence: CASSRGTNYGYTF.

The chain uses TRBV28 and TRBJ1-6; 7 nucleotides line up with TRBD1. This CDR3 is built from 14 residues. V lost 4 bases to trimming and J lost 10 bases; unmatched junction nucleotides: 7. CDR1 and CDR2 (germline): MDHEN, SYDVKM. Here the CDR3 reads CASSSGTERSPLHF. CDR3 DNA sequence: TGTGCCAGCAGTTCCGGGACAGAACGATCACCCCTCCACTTT.

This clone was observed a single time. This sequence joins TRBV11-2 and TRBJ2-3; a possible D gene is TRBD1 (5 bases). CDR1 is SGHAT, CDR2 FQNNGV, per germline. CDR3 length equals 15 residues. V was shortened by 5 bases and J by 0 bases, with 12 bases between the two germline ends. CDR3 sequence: CASSLRAFSTDTQYF. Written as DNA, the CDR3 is TGTGCCAGCAGCCTCAGGGCCTTTAGCACAGATACGCAGTATTTT.

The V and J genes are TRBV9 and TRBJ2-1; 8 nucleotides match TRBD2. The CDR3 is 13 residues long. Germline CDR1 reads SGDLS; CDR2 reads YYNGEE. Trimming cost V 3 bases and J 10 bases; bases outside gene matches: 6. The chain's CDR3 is CASSGGTSWEQFF. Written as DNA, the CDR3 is TGTGCCAGCAGCGGAGGGACTAGTTGGGAGCAGTTCTTC.

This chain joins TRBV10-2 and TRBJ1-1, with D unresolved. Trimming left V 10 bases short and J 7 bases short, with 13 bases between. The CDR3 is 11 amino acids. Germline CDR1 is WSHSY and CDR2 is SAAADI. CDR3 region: CATKATVEAFF. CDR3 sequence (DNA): TGCGCCACCAAGGCTACAGTTGAAGCTTTCTTT.

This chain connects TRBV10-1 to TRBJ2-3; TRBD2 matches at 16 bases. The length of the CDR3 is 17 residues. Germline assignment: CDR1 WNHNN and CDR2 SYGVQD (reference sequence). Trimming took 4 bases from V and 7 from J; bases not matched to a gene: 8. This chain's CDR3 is CASSGPGLAGGPNTQYF. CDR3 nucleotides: TGCGCCAGCAGTGGACCGGGACTAGCGGGGGGGCCGAATACGCAGTATTTT.

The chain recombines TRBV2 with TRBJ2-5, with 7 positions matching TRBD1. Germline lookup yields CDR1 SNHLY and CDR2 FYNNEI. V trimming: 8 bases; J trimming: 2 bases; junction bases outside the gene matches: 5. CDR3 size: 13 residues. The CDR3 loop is CASAPQGQETQYF. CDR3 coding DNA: TGTGCCAGCGCTCCACAGGGGCAAGAGACCCAGTACTTC.

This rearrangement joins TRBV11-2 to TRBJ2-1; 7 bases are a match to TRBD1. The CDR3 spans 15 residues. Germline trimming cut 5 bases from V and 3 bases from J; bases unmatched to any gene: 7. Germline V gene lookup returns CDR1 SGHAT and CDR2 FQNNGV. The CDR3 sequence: CASSPEGQLYNEQFF. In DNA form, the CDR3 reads TGTGCCAGCAGCCCAGAGGGACAGCTCTACAATGAGCAGTTCTTC.

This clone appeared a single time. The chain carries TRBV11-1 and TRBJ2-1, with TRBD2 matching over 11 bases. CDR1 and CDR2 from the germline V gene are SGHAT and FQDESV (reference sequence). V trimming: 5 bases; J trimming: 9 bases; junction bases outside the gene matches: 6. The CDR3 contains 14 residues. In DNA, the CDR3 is TGTGCCAGCAGCCCCCGACTAGCGGGAAGTGAGCAGTTCTTC. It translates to CASSPRLAGSEQFF.

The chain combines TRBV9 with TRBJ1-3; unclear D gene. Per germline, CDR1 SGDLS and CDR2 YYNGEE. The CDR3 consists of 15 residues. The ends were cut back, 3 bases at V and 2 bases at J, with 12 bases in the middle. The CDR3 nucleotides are TGTGCCAGCAGCGGAGTTTCGGTGGCTGGAAACACCATATATTTT. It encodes CASSGVSVAGNTIYF.

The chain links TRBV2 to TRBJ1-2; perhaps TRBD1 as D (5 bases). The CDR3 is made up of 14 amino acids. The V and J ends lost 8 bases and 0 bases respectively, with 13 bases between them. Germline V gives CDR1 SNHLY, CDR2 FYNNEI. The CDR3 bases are TGTGCCAGCTCACCTCAGGGTCCTAACTATGGCTACACCTTC. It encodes CASSPQGPNYGYTF.